This is a list of T cell receptor beta chains from one sample in a study of shared clonotypes between healthy human individuals. Method: immunoSEQ multiplex PCR; TCRdb's copy keeps in-frame clones and lacks some. The table shows about 1 million clones, with 65% to 75% occurring only once. The sample comprised memory CD4+ T cells sorted from blood. These receptors all stem from a young man in good health. Both conserved end residues are part of each CDR3. The D gene is left open where the match is weak. Size tells how often a clone was seen (once, few, many) or the class of an expanded clone, and some rows leave it out.

clone size: .; J gene: TRBJ2-1; V gene: TRBV11-3; D gene: TRBD2; CDR3 length: 14; CDR3 protein: CASSLSGREDEQFF; CDR3 DNA: TGTGCCAGCAGCTTAAGCGGGAGGGAGGATGAGCAGTTCTTC
clone size: .; J gene: TRBJ1-2; V gene: TRBV5-4; D gene: .; CDR3 length: 16; CDR3 protein: CASSSRTDAHFYGYTF; CDR3 DNA: TGTGCCAGCAGCTCCCGGACGGATGCTCATTTCTATGGCTACACCTTC
clone size: .; J gene: TRBJ1-1; V gene: TRBV11-2; D gene: .; CDR3 length: 11; CDR3 protein: CASSFSGGAFF; CDR3 DNA: TGTGCCAGCAGCTTTTCCGGGGGAGCTTTCTTT
clone size: few; J gene: TRBJ2-5; V gene: TRBV18; D gene: .; CDR3 length: 14; CDR3 protein: CASSPPGGKETQYF; CDR3 DNA: TGTGCCAGCTCACCACCAGGGGGGAAAGAGACCCAGTACTTC
clone size: few; J gene: TRBJ2-6; V gene: TRBV5-4; D gene: .; CDR3 length: 12; CDR3 protein: CASSSSAGALTF; CDR3 DNA: TGTGCCAGCAGCTCGTCGGCCGGGGCACTGACTTTC
clone size: .; J gene: TRBJ2-5; V gene: TRBV2; D gene: TRBD1; CDR3 length: 13; CDR3 protein: CASTPQGSGTQYF; CDR3 DNA: TGTGCCAGCACTCCACAGGGGTCTGGGACCCAGTACTTC
clone size: .; J gene: TRBJ2-3; V gene: TRBV29-1; D gene: TRBD2; CDR3 length: 14; CDR3 protein: CSVGLAGSIDTQYF; CDR3 DNA: TGCAGCGTCGGACTAGCGGGGAGTATAGATACGCAGTATTTT
clone size: .; J gene: TRBJ2-5; V gene: TRBV4-1; D gene: TRBD2; CDR3 length: 18; CDR3 protein: CASSQDRGLAGVGVTQYF; CDR3 DNA: TGCGCCAGCAGCCAAGATAGGGGTCTAGCGGGAGTTGGTGTCACCCAGTACTTC
clone size: few; J gene: TRBJ2-1; V gene: TRBV25-1; D gene: .; CDR3 length: 14; CDR3 protein: CASRDPGPESEQFF; CDR3 DNA: TGTGCCAGCAGGGACCCGGGACCCGAAAGTGAGCAGTTCTTC
clone size: .; J gene: TRBJ1-4; V gene: TRBV7-9; D gene: .; CDR3 length: 14; CDR3 protein: CASSFSISNEKLFF; CDR3 DNA: TGTGCCAGCAGTTTTAGCATTTCTAATGAAAAACTGTTTTTT
clone size: .; J gene: TRBJ1-5; V gene: TRBV7-3; D gene: .; CDR3 length: 13; CDR3 protein: CASSLERSGPQHF; CDR3 DNA: TGTGCCAGCAGCTTAGAACGGTCAGGCCCCCAGCATTTT
clone size: .; J gene: TRBJ1-1; V gene: TRBV5-6; D gene: .; CDR3 length: 16; CDR3 protein: CASSLEAGASNTEAFF; CDR3 DNA: TGTGCCAGCAGCTTGGAGGCAGGGGCCTCGAACACTGAAGCTTTCTTT
clone size: .; J gene: TRBJ1-2; V gene: TRBV20-1; D gene: .; CDR3 length: 11; CDR3 protein: CSRTGPPGYTF; CDR3 DNA: TGCAGTCGTACAGGCCCTCCTGGCTACACCTTC
clone size: .; J gene: TRBJ2-7; V gene: TRBV10-3; D gene: .; CDR3 length: 10; CDR3 protein: CAIPHYEQYF; CDR3 DNA: TGTGCCATCCCCCATTACGAGCAGTACTTC
clone size: .; J gene: TRBJ1-2; V gene: TRBV19; D gene: TRBD1; CDR3 length: 13; CDR3 protein: CARRGQNNYGYTF; CDR3 DNA: TGTGCCAGACGGGGACAGAATAACTATGGCTACACCTTC
clone size: .; J gene: TRBJ2-3; V gene: TRBV6-6; D gene: TRBD2; CDR3 length: 13; CDR3 protein: CASTSGGTDTQYF; CDR3 DNA: TGTGCCAGTACTAGCGGCGGCACAGATACGCAGTATTTT
clone size: few; J gene: TRBJ1-4; V gene: TRBV20-1; D gene: .; CDR3 length: 11; CDR3 protein: CSARDLEGLFF; CDR3 DNA: TGCAGTGCTAGAGACTTGGAAGGACTGTTTTTT
clone size: few; J gene: TRBJ2-5; V gene: TRBV19; D gene: TRBD1; CDR3 length: 14; CDR3 protein: CASSQGQGVETQYF; CDR3 DNA: TGTGCCAGTAGCCAAGGACAGGGGGTAGAGACCCAGTACTTC
clone size: .; J gene: TRBJ2-3; V gene: TRBV29-1; D gene: TRBD2; CDR3 length: 14; CDR3 protein: CSVASGISTDTQYF; CDR3 DNA: TGCAGCGTGGCTAGCGGGATTAGCACAGATACGCAGTATTTT
clone size: .; J gene: TRBJ2-2; V gene: TRBV5-6; D gene: TRBD1; CDR3 length: 15; CDR3 protein: CASSPRQGYTGELFF; CDR3 DNA: TGTGCCAGCAGTCCCAGACAGGGCTACACCGGGGAGCTGTTTTTT
clone size: .; J gene: TRBJ2-7; V gene: TRBV28; D gene: TRBD2; CDR3 length: 16; CDR3 protein: CASSLKLSSGSYEQYF; CDR3 DNA: TGTGCCAGCAGTTTAAAATTGTCTAGCGGCTCCTACGAGCAGTACTTC
clone size: .; J gene: TRBJ1-3; V gene: TRBV6-1; D gene: TRBD1; CDR3 length: 15; CDR3 protein: CASSRQGSSGNTIYF; CDR3 DNA: TGTGCCAGCAGTCGACAGGGATCTTCTGGAAACACCATATATTTT
clone size: .; J gene: TRBJ2-1; V gene: TRBV15; D gene: TRBD2; CDR3 length: 16; CDR3 protein: CATSRDGGSSYNEQFF; CDR3 DNA: TGTGCCACCAGCAGAGACGGGGGGAGCTCCTACAATGAGCAGTTCTTC
clone size: .; J gene: TRBJ2-3; V gene: TRBV5-1; D gene: .; CDR3 length: 15; CDR3 protein: CASSPRVADADTQYF; CDR3 DNA: TGCGCCAGCAGCCCGCGGGTGGCGGACGCAGATACGCAGTATTTT
clone size: .; J gene: TRBJ1-2; V gene: TRBV5-8; D gene: TRBD1; CDR3 length: 16; CDR3 protein: CASSWATGNTNYGYTF; CDR3 DNA: TGTGCCAGCAGCTGGGCGACAGGGAATACTAACTATGGCTACACCTTC
clone size: .; J gene: TRBJ2-7; V gene: TRBV5-4; D gene: TRBD1; CDR3 length: 16; CDR3 protein: CASSVRPGQGRDEQYF; CDR3 DNA: TGTGCCAGCAGCGTGAGACCGGGACAGGGGAGAGATGAGCAGTACTTC
clone size: .; J gene: TRBJ1-6; V gene: TRBV7-2; D gene: TRBD1; CDR3 length: 16; CDR3 protein: CASSWGWGQGNSPLHF; CDR3 DNA: TGTGCCAGCAGCTGGGGGTGGGGACAGGGGAATTCACCCCTCCACTTT
clone size: .; J gene: TRBJ2-7; V gene: TRBV18; D gene: .; CDR3 length: 12; CDR3 protein: CASSPSGREQYF; CDR3 DNA: TGTGCCAGCTCACCATCAGGCCGCGAGCAGTACTTC
clone size: many; J gene: TRBJ2-2; V gene: TRBV6-6; D gene: .; CDR3 length: 15; CDR3 protein: CASRGRFGTTGELFF; CDR3 DNA: TGTGCCAGCAGAGGACGGTTTGGGACCACCGGGGAGCTGTTTTTT
clone size: .; J gene: TRBJ2-7; V gene: TRBV29-1; D gene: TRBD1; CDR3 length: 14; CDR3 protein: CRERTRTSTGLQYF; CDR3 DNA: TGCAGGGAACGAACCCGAACATCGACAGGGCTCCAGTACTTC
clone size: .; J gene: TRBJ1-2; V gene: TRBV4-1; D gene: .; CDR3 length: 17; CDR3 protein: CASSRVDSGTQIYGYTF; CDR3 DNA: TGCGCCAGCAGCCGAGTGGATTCCGGGACGCAGATCTATGGCTACACCTTC
clone size: .; J gene: TRBJ2-1; V gene: TRBV1; D gene: .; CDR3 length: 16; CDR3 protein: CTSSLGLADTYNEQFF; CDR3 DNA: TGCACCAGCAGCCTCGGACTAGCGGATACCTACAATGAGCAGTTCTTC
clone size: .; J gene: TRBJ1-2; V gene: TRBV4-1; D gene: TRBD1; CDR3 length: 13; CDR3 protein: CASSHPDRVGYTF; CDR3 DNA: TGCGCCAGCAGCCATCCAGACAGGGTTGGCTACACCTTC
clone size: .; J gene: TRBJ2-3; V gene: TRBV5-1; D gene: .; CDR3 length: 14; CDR3 protein: CASSLTGNTDTQYF; CDR3 DNA: TGCGCCAGCAGCTTGACAGGAAACACAGATACGCAGTATTTT
clone size: few; J gene: TRBJ2-5; V gene: TRBV18; D gene: .; CDR3 length: 17; CDR3 protein: CASSPPNEGLGQETQYF; CDR3 DNA: TGTGCCAGCTCACCACCGAATGAGGGTTTAGGGCAAGAGACCCAGTACTTC
clone size: .; J gene: TRBJ2-1; V gene: TRBV5-1; D gene: .; CDR3 length: 13; CDR3 protein: CASSFVQGYEQFF; CDR3 DNA: TGCGCCAGCAGCTTTGTACAGGGCTATGAGCAGTTCTTC
clone size: .; J gene: TRBJ1-1; V gene: TRBV27; D gene: .; CDR3 length: 13; CDR3 protein: CASTLNGGTEAFF; CDR3 DNA: TGTGCCAGCACCCTTAACGGGGGAACTGAAGCTTTCTTT
clone size: .; J gene: TRBJ2-5; V gene: TRBV10-3; D gene: TRBD1; CDR3 length: 13; CDR3 protein: CAISGQEQETQYF; CDR3 DNA: TGTGCCATCAGCGGACAGGAACAAGAGACCCAGTACTTC
clone size: .; J gene: TRBJ2-7; V gene: TRBV9; D gene: .; CDR3 length: 14; CDR3 protein: CASSRQGGDYEQYF; CDR3 DNA: TGTGCCAGCAGCAGACAGGGAGGGGACTACGAGCAGTACTTC
clone size: .; J gene: TRBJ2-3; V gene: TRBV5-1; D gene: TRBD2; CDR3 length: 18; CDR3 protein: CASSYGTSGGTRTDTQYF; CDR3 DNA: TGCGCCAGCAGCTACGGGACTAGCGGGGGGACTCGCACAGATACGCAGTATTTT
clone size: .; J gene: TRBJ1-2; V gene: TRBV28; D gene: .; CDR3 length: 12; CDR3 protein: CASRGTPYGYTF; CDR3 DNA: TGTGCCAGCAGGGGTACCCCCTATGGCTACACCTTC
clone size: .; J gene: TRBJ1-2; V gene: TRBV27; D gene: TRBD1; CDR3 length: 13; CDR3 protein: CASKRQGNYGYTF; CDR3 DNA: TGTGCCAGCAAACGACAGGGTAACTATGGCTACACCTTC
clone size: .; J gene: TRBJ2-7; V gene: TRBV30; D gene: TRBD1; CDR3 length: 14; CDR3 protein: CACLKRQGSYEQCF; CDR3 DNA: TGTGCCTGCCTGAAGAGACAGGGGTCCTACGAGCAGTGCTTC
clone size: .; J gene: TRBJ2-3; V gene: TRBV5-1; D gene: .; CDR3 length: 15; CDR3 protein: CASSPLARGTDTQYF; CDR3 DNA: TGCGCCAGCAGCCCTCTAGCAAGGGGCACAGATACGCAGTATTTT
clone size: .; J gene: TRBJ1-2; V gene: TRBV7-9; D gene: TRBD1; CDR3 length: 15; CDR3 protein: CASSSSDRGNNGYTF; CDR3 DNA: TGTGCCAGCAGTTCCTCGGACAGGGGGAACAATGGCTACACCTTC
clone size: .; J gene: TRBJ1-5; V gene: TRBV28; D gene: TRBD1; CDR3 length: 16; CDR3 protein: CASTTQGEYSNQPQHF; CDR3 DNA: TGTGCCAGCACGACACAGGGGGAGTATAGCAATCAGCCCCAGCATTTT
clone size: .; J gene: TRBJ2-1; V gene: TRBV5-1; D gene: .; CDR3 length: 15; CDR3 protein: CASSLGQASYNEQFF; CDR3 DNA: TGCGCCAGCAGCCTGGGACAAGCATCCTACAATGAGCAGTTCTTC
clone size: few; J gene: TRBJ1-1; V gene: TRBV9; D gene: TRBD1; CDR3 length: 15; CDR3 protein: CASSSGTVYGTEAFF; CDR3 DNA: TGTGCCAGCAGCAGTGGGACAGTCTATGGGACTGAAGCTTTCTTT
clone size: few; J gene: TRBJ1-5; V gene: TRBV29-1; D gene: TRBD1; CDR3 length: 14; CDR3 protein: CSVVDRGFDQPQHF; CDR3 DNA: TGCAGCGTTGTTGACAGGGGCTTCGATCAGCCCCAGCATTTT
clone size: .; J gene: TRBJ2-1; V gene: TRBV27; D gene: TRBD1; CDR3 length: 16; CDR3 protein: CASSLSGASTGDEQFF; CDR3 DNA: TGTGCCAGCAGTTTATCCGGGGCCTCAACAGGGGATGAGCAGTTCTTC
clone size: .; J gene: TRBJ2-6; V gene: TRBV5-4; D gene: .; CDR3 length: 16; CDR3 protein: CASSAQKISGANVLTF; CDR3 DNA: TGTGCCAGCAGCGCGCAGAAGATCTCTGGGGCCAACGTCCTGACTTTC
clone size: few; J gene: TRBJ1-5; V gene: TRBV6-1; D gene: .; CDR3 length: 14; CDR3 protein: CASSETHLNQPQHF; CDR3 DNA: TGTGCCAGCAGTGAGACGCACCTCAATCAGCCCCAGCATTTT
clone size: .; J gene: TRBJ1-3; V gene: TRBV30; D gene: TRBD1; CDR3 length: 14; CDR3 protein: CATSTGQGTNTIYF; CDR3 DNA: TGTGCCACATCAACAGGACAGGGTACGAACACCATATATTTT
clone size: .; J gene: TRBJ2-7; V gene: TRBV5-8; D gene: .; CDR3 length: 13; CDR3 protein: CASLPGRGYEQYF; CDR3 DNA: TGTGCCAGCCTTCCGGGGCGCGGATACGAGCAGTACTTC
clone size: .; J gene: TRBJ2-2; V gene: TRBV7-2; D gene: .; CDR3 length: 16; CDR3 protein: CASSLGVQLATGELFF; CDR3 DNA: TGTGCCAGCAGCTTAGGGGTCCAGCTAGCCACCGGGGAGCTGTTTTTT
clone size: .; J gene: TRBJ1-1; V gene: TRBV29-1; D gene: .; CDR3 length: 13; CDR3 protein: CSVDQGGGTEAFF; CDR3 DNA: TGCAGCGTTGACCAGGGAGGGGGCACTGAAGCTTTCTTT
clone size: .; J gene: TRBJ2-2; V gene: TRBV6-5; D gene: TRBD1; CDR3 length: 15; CDR3 protein: CASSYLGQGTGELFF; CDR3 DNA: TGTGCCAGCAGTTATCTTGGACAGGGGACCGGGGAGCTGTTTTTT
clone size: few; J gene: TRBJ1-1; V gene: TRBV29-1; D gene: .; CDR3 length: 12; CDR3 protein: CSVDFRLGEAFF; CDR3 DNA: TGCAGCGTTGATTTCCGTTTGGGAGAAGCTTTCTTT